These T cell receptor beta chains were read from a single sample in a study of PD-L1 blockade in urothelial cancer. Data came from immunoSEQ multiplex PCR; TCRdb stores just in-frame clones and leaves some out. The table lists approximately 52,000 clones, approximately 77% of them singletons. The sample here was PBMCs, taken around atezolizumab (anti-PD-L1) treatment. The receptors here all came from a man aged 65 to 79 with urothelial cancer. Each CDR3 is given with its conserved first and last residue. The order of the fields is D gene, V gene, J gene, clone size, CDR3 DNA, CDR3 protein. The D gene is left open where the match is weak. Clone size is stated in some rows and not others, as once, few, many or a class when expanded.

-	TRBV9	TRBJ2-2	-	TGTGCCAGCAGCGTAGAGCCCCTAGGGAGGGGGACCGGGGAGCTGTTTTTT	CASSVEPLGRGTGELFF
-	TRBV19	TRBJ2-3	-	TGTGCCAGTAGTAGAGCGGGGGACAGGGTTTGGGATACGCAGTATTTT	CASSRAGDRVWDTQYF
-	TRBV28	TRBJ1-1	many	TGTGCCAGCAGTTTCCCGACTGATAGCGGAGCTTTCTTT	CASSFPTDSGAFF
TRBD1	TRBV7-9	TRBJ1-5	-	TGTGCCAGCAGCTTAGGAATAGGACAGGGCGATCAGCCCCAGCATTTT	CASSLGIGQGDQPQHF
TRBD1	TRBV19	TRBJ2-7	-	TGTGCCAGTAGTATGGGGACAGGGAGAGTCTACGAGCAGTACTTC	CASSMGTGRVYEQYF
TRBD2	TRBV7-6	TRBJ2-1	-	TGTGCCAGCAGCTTAAGCTCCGGGAGGCCGCAGTTCTTC	CASSLSSGRPQFF
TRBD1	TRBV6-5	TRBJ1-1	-	TGTGCCAGCAGTTACTCCGGGACAGCGAACACTGAAGCTTTCTTT	CASSYSGTANTEAFF
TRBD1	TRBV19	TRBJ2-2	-	TGTGCCAGTAGTCCCGGACAGGGAAACACCGGGGAGCTGTTTTTT	CASSPGQGNTGELFF
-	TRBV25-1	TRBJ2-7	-	TGTGCCAGCAGTATCGTCACAGGGAGAGAGCAGTACTTC	CASSIVTGREQYF
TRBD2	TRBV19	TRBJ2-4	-	TGTGCCAGTAGTATAGATGGGACTAGCGGGAGGTGGAGAAACATTCAGTACTTC	CASSIDGTSGRWRNIQYF
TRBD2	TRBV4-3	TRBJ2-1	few	TGCGCCAGCAGCCAAACCGGGACTAGCGGGAGGCGCAATGAGCAGTTCTTC	CASSQTGTSGRRNEQFF
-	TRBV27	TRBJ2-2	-	TGTGCCAGCAGATTACTATCCCTGACCGGGGAGCTGTTTTTT	CASRLLSLTGELFF